These T cell receptor beta chains were read from a single sample in a study of shared clonotypes between healthy human individuals. Some clones are missing from TCRdb's copy, which holds only in-frame ones; the method was immunoSEQ multiplex PCR. The sample yields about 2.4 million clones, approximately 94% seen once. Material: naive CD4+ T cells sorted from blood. Receptors originate from a young man in good health. Each CDR3 is given with its conserved first and last residue. A D gene is named only where the DNA matches it firmly. Clone size is given for some rows only: seen once, a few or many times, or a class if the clone is expanded.

clone_size: NA
j_call: TRBJ2-7
d_call: NA
v_call: TRBV19
cdr3_aa: CASNHRGQRDEQYF
cdr3_nt: TGTGCCAGTAATCATAGGGGACAGCGGGACGAGCAGTACTTC

clone_size: NA
j_call: TRBJ2-7
d_call: NA
v_call: TRBV10-3
cdr3_aa: CAISGTDEQYF
cdr3_nt: TGTGCCATCAGCGGGACCGACGAGCAGTACTTC

clone_size: few
j_call: TRBJ1-5
d_call: TRBD1
v_call: TRBV5-8
cdr3_aa: CASREQGSGNQPQHF
cdr3_nt: TGTGCCAGCAGAGAACAGGGGAGCGGCAATCAGCCCCAGCATTTT

clone_size: NA
j_call: TRBJ1-2
d_call: TRBD1
v_call: TRBV7-9
cdr3_aa: CASPKTRGPVNYGYTF
cdr3_nt: TGTGCCAGCCCGAAGACAAGGGGGCCCGTTAACTATGGCTACACCTTC

clone_size: NA
j_call: TRBJ1-4
d_call: NA
v_call: TRBV4-3
cdr3_aa: CASSQSPGGGTNEKLFF
cdr3_nt: TGCGCCAGCAGCCAATCCCCCGGGGGGGGGACTAATGAAAAACTGTTTTTT

clone_size: NA
j_call: TRBJ2-7
d_call: NA
v_call: TRBV19
cdr3_aa: CASSTLDRSSYEQYF
cdr3_nt: TGTGCCAGTAGTACGCTGGACAGAAGCTCCTACGAGCAGTACTTC

clone_size: few
j_call: TRBJ1-6
d_call: TRBD1
v_call: TRBV10-3
cdr3_aa: CAIRGTGSNSPLHF
cdr3_nt: TGTGCCATCAGAGGGACAGGTAGTAATTCACCCCTCCACTTT

clone_size: NA
j_call: TRBJ2-7
d_call: NA
v_call: TRBV10-3
cdr3_aa: CAISSGTGVIEQYF
cdr3_nt: TGTGCCATCAGTTCCGGGACGGGGGTGATAGAGCAGTACTTC

clone_size: NA
j_call: TRBJ2-1
d_call: NA
v_call: TRBV7-2
cdr3_aa: CASSPRGLQFF
cdr3_nt: TGTGCCAGCAGCCCCCGGGGGTTGCAGTTCTTC

clone_size: once
j_call: TRBJ2-7
d_call: TRBD2
v_call: TRBV14
cdr3_aa: CASSQDSAGVYEQYF
cdr3_nt: TGTGCCAGCAGCCAAGATTCGGCGGGAGTATACGAGCAGTACTTC

clone_size: NA
j_call: TRBJ1-3
d_call: NA
v_call: TRBV9
cdr3_aa: CASSDRATGNTIYF
cdr3_nt: TGTGCCAGCAGCGATAGGGCAACTGGAAACACCATATATTTT

clone_size: NA
j_call: TRBJ2-7
d_call: TRBD2
v_call: TRBV5-4
cdr3_aa: CASSPSAGGESYEQYF
cdr3_nt: TGTGCCAGCAGCCCCTCAGCGGGAGGTGAGTCCTACGAGCAGTACTTC

clone_size: NA
j_call: TRBJ2-7
d_call: TRBD1
v_call: TRBV30
cdr3_aa: CAWSLPGQGGYEQYF
cdr3_nt: TGTGCCTGGAGTCTCCCGGGACAGGGAGGGTACGAGCAGTACTTC

clone_size: NA
j_call: TRBJ1-1
d_call: NA
v_call: TRBV5-1
cdr3_aa: CASSDPTDPEAFF
cdr3_nt: TGCGCCAGCTCTGACCCTACTGACCCTGAAGCTTTCTTT

clone_size: few
j_call: TRBJ1-1
d_call: NA
v_call: TRBV5-4
cdr3_aa: CASSLGGANTEAFF
cdr3_nt: TGTGCCAGCAGCTTGGGGGGGGCGAACACTGAAGCTTTCTTT

clone_size: NA
j_call: TRBJ1-5
d_call: TRBD1
v_call: TRBV5-4
cdr3_aa: CASSRMGQGSNQPQHF
cdr3_nt: TGTGCCAGCAGCCGGATGGGACAGGGAAGCAATCAGCCCCAGCATTTT